One sample yielded the 26 T cell receptor beta chains listed below, sequenced in a study of blood T cell repertoires in COVID-19. The protocol was immunoSEQ multiplex PCR, while the TCRdb copy is restricted to in-frame clones and leaves out a portion. The data show around 40,000 clones, just under 95% seen once. Sequenced sample: peripheral blood. The receptors stem from a human donor with active COVID-19. The donor label of this sample is uncertain.

This chain joins TRBV19 and TRBJ2-5, with a tentative D call TRBD1 (5 bases). V lost 6 bases to trimming and J lost 5 bases, with 13 bases between them. CDR1 is LNHDA, CDR2 SQIVND, per germline (reference sequence). This CDR3 is built from 13 residues. This CDR3 is CASSARVGETQYF. DNA for the CDR3: TGTGCCAGTAGCGCCAGGGTTGGGGAGACCCAGTACTTC.

The rearrangement links TRBV6-1 to TRBJ1-1; the D is unclear. This CDR3 comprises 14 residues. The V gene lost 0 bases and the J gene lost 1 base, with 6 bases spanning the gap. Germline values: CDR1 MNHNS, CDR2 SASEGT. Here the CDR3 reads CASSEARANTEAFF. The CDR3 DNA reads TGTGCCAGCAGTGAAGCGCGGGCGAACACTGAAGCTTTCTTT.

The J gene is TRBJ2-1, the V gene TRBV7-2; maybe TRBD1 (6 bases). V lost 6 bases and J 2 bases, leaving 11 bases between the germline ends. The CDR3 sequence is 14 residues long. CDR1 and CDR2 (germline): SGHTA, FQGNSA. CDR3 in DNA: TGTGCCAGCAGACAGGGAATTGCCTACAATGAGCAGTTCTTC. This gives the protein CASRQGIAYNEQFF.

V gene TRBV28 combines with J gene TRBJ2-6; no clear D gene. Germline CDR1 is MDHEN and CDR2 is SYDVKM. V was clipped by 2 bases and J by 1 base, with 9 bases between them. The CDR3 extends over 16 amino acids. CDR3 residues: CASSLTGASGANVLTF. The CDR3 DNA reads as TGTGCCAGCAGTTTAACCGGAGCTTCTGGGGCCAACGTCCTGACTTTC. Drawing the rest from reference TRBV28 and TRBJ2-6, the complete variable domain is DVKVTQSSRYLVKRTGEKVFLECVQDMDHENMFWYRQDPGLGLRLIYFSYDVKMKEKGDIPEGYSVSREKKERFSLILESASTNQTSMYLCASSLTGASGANVLTFGAGSRLTVL.

The chain links TRBV2 to TRBJ1-2; unclear D gene. The germline V gene has CDR1 SNHLY and CDR2 FYNNEI. Trimming removed 7 bases at V and 9 bases at J, with 15 bases between. The CDR3 loop spans 12 amino acids. CDR3 coding DNA: TGTGCCAGCAACGAGATGAAGTTTAGCTACACCTTC. This codes for CASNEMKFSYTF. The full variable domain, with the rest looked up from reference TRBV2 and TRBJ1-2, is EPEVTQTPSHQVTQMGQEVILRCVPISNHLYFYWYRQILGQKVEFLVSFYNNEISEKSEIFDDQFSVERPDGSNFTLKIRSTKLEDSAMYFCASNEMKFSYTFGSGTRLTVV.

The rearrangement joins TRBV5-1 to TRBJ1-1, with 7 bases lining up with TRBD1. This CDR3 has 13 residues. Germline V lookup: CDR1 SGHRS, CDR2 YFSETQ. The J segment lost 7 bases and the V segment lost 0 bases, leaving 3 bases of the junction unmatched. Here the CDR3 DNA reads TGCGCCAGCAGCTTGGTCGGGGACAGTGAAGCTTTCTTT. Translating it yields CASSLVGDSEAFF.

Remarks on this clone: One end of the junction does not line up with germline, which may come from a read error. The gene calls are TRBV11-3 and TRBJ2-7; D is possibly TRBD2 (7 bases). Germline V gene lookup returns CDR1 SGHNT and CDR2 YENEEA. The CDR3 runs 15 residues. CDR3 protein: CASSPPGGGSNEQYF. The CDR3 DNA reads as TGTGCCAGCAGCCCGCCCGGCGGGGGCTCCAACGAGCAGTACTTC.

This chain joins TRBV5-4 and TRBJ2-5; D remains ambiguous. Trimming removed 3 bases from V and 1 base from J, with 10 bases in between. The CDR3 length is 14 residues. The V gene's germline CDR1 is SGHNT and CDR2 YYREEE (reference sequence). The CDR3 sequence: CASSSLLAQETQYF. The CDR3 nucleotides are TGTGCCAGCAGCTCGCTTTTGGCCCAAGAGACCCAGTACTTC.

V usage is TRBV6-5 and J usage is TRBJ2-7; perhaps TRBD1 as D (5 bases). Germline loops: CDR1 MNHEY, CDR2 SVGAGI. The CDR3 contains 15 residues. The germline V and J ends were trimmed by 6 bases and 2 bases, with 17 bases remaining between them. The CDR3 protein is CASRGQGYTAYEQYF. CDR3 DNA: TGTGCCAGCAGAGGTCAGGGTTATACAGCCTACGAGCAGTACTTC.

The V and J genes are TRBV7-8 and TRBJ2-6, with no clear D. Germline CDR1 and CDR2: SGHVS and FQNEAQ. The CDR3 runs 17 residues. Trimming pared 0 bases from V and 4 bases from J, leaving 13 bases between. The CDR3 bases are TGTGCCAGCAGCTTAGCTAGCCAACGCCTGGGGGCCAACGTCCTGACTTTC. The encoded protein is CASSLASQRLGANVLTF.

V is TRBV4-3 and J is TRBJ1-2; 8 positions match TRBD1. Per germline, CDR1 LGHNA and CDR2 YSLEER. This CDR3 contains 14 residues. The J segment lost 1 base and the V segment lost 8 bases, leaving 6 bases of the junction unmatched. The CDR3 protein is CASSADRGNYGYTF. The CDR3 DNA sequence: TGCGCCAGCTCAGCCGACAGGGGTAACTATGGCTACACCTTC.

The gene calls are TRBV7-9 and TRBJ1-2; no reliable D call. Trimming removed 1 base at V and 8 bases at J, with 11 bases between. Germline loops: CDR1 SEHNR, CDR2 FQNEAQ (reference sequence). This CDR3 region has 13 residues. The chain's CDR3 is CASSLGIGVGYTF. The CDR3 DNA follows: TGTGCCAGCAGCTTAGGAATCGGGGTCGGCTACACCTTC.

The chain carries TRBV18 and TRBJ2-3, with TRBD2 matching over 10 bases. The V and J ends lost 3 bases and 3 bases, in that order; junction bases with no gene match: 21. CDR1 and CDR2 from the germline V gene are KGHSH and LQKENI. The CDR3 length is 21 residues. CDR3 amino acids: CASSPLLGRLAGVGWTDTQYF. DNA for the CDR3: TGTGCCAGCTCACCCCTCCTAGGCCGGCTAGCGGGAGTAGGTTGGACAGATACGCAGTATTTT. Variable domain in full (rest from reference TRBV18 and TRBJ2-3): NAGVMQNPRHLVRRRGQEARLRCSPMKGHSHVYWYRQLPEEGLKFMVYLQKENIIDESGMPKERFSAEFPKEGPSILRIQQVVRGDSAAYFCASSPLLGRLAGVGWTDTQYFGPGTRLTVL.

V is TRBV11-3 and J is TRBJ2-5; D might be TRBD1 (7 bases). This CDR3 is 14 amino acids long. V lost 4 bases and J 4 bases, leaving 13 bases between the germline ends. Germline CDR1 reads SGHNT; CDR2 reads YENEEA. The CDR3 spells CASSSGQEGETQYF. The CDR3 DNA is TGTGCCAGCAGCTCTGGACAGGAGGGAGAGACCCAGTACTTC.

This chain joins TRBV6-2 or TRBV6-3 and TRBJ2-1, with D uncertain. Per the germline V gene, CDR1 is MNHEY and CDR2 is SVGEGT. Between the trimmed V and J ends, which lost 6 bases and 5 bases, there was a span of 11 bases. The CDR3 is 13 residues long. The CDR3 DNA follows: TGTGCCAGCAGCTTACAGCTGGACAATGAGCAGTTCTTC. Translation gives CASSLQLDNEQFF.

The chain has TRBV7-2 and TRBJ2-2; possible D gene TRBD1, 6 bases. CDR1 is SGHTA and CDR2 is FQGNSA in the germline V gene. The CDR3 has 13 residues. V lost 10 bases, J lost 8 bases, and 17 bases lay in between. This CDR3 is CAKGAAGEGELFF. The CDR3 DNA is TGTGCCAAGGGAGCGGCAGGGGAAGGGGAGCTGTTTTTT.

The chain links TRBV5-1 to TRBJ1-2; D is uncertain. Germline V gives CDR1 SGHRS, CDR2 YFSETQ. V was pared by 5 bases and J by 6 bases, with 14 bases between. The CDR3 runs to 13 residues. The CDR3 DNA is TGCGCCAGCAGTGTCGGGAAGCCTAATGGCTACACCTTC. This sequence encodes CASSVGKPNGYTF.

This clone came up once. The chain links TRBV19 to TRBJ1-2; D is perhaps TRBD1 (5 bases). CDR3 size: 13 residues. V lost 6 bases and J 2 bases, leaving 10 bases between the germline ends. The germline gives CDR1 LNHDA, CDR2 SQIVND (reference sequence). The CDR3 coding sequence is TGTGCCAGTAGAAACGCAGGGAACTATGGCTACACCTTC. Its translation: CASRNAGNYGYTF.

The chain combines TRBV18 with TRBJ2-7, with 7 bases lining up with TRBD1. This CDR3 spans 14 amino acids. The V and J ends lost 3 bases and 3 bases, in that order; junction bases with no gene match: 5. Germline V lookup: CDR1 KGHSH, CDR2 LQKENI. This CDR3 reads CASSPRQGVYEQYF. The DNA of the CDR3 is TGTGCCAGCTCACCGAGACAGGGTGTCTACGAGCAGTACTTC.

The chain is built from TRBV18 and TRBJ2-4, with 7 bases fitting TRBD1. Germline trimming cut 3 bases from V and 5 bases from J; bases unmatched to any gene: 4. CDR3 length: 14 amino acids. Germline V gene data show CDR1 as KGHSH and CDR2 as LQKENI. The CDR3 sequence is CASSPPGQQNIQYF. The DNA of the CDR3 is TGTGCCAGCTCACCTCCGGGACAGCAAAACATTCAGTACTTC.

The chain is built from TRBV6-5 and TRBJ1-5; the D gene is possibly TRBD1 (6 bases). The CDR3 runs 14 residues. V was shortened by 6 bases and J by 4 bases, with 13 bases between the two germline ends. The V gene's germline CDR1 is MNHEY and CDR2 SVGAGI. The CDR3 sequence is CASSLLDSNQPQHF. The CDR3 nucleotides are TGTGCCAGCAGCCTTCTGGACAGTAATCAGCCCCAGCATTTT.

The chain couples TRBV6-6 to TRBJ1-2, with D possibly matching TRBD1 (6 bases). The ends were cut back, 10 bases at V and 12 bases at J, with 24 bases in the middle. Germline lookup yields CDR1 MNHNY and CDR2 SVGAGI (reference sequence). This CDR3 region has 13 residues. CDR3 loop: CATGPGQSGLNTF. The CDR3, as DNA: TGTGCCACCGGACCGGGACAAAGCGGACTTAACACCTTC.

This chain links TRBV20-1 with TRBJ2-7; D remains unclear. Trimming pared 2 bases from V and 5 bases from J, leaving 7 bases between. The germline CDR1 and CDR2 sequences are DFQATT and SNEGSKA (reference sequence). The CDR3 has 11 amino acids. The chain's CDR3 is CSARSGHEQYF. In DNA, the CDR3 is TGCAGTGCTAGATCTGGGCACGAGCAGTACTTC.

V and J are TRBV7-8 and TRBJ2-1, with D tentatively TRBD2 (5 bases). There are 15 residues in the CDR3. The V gene's germline CDR1 is SGHVS and CDR2 FQNEAQ. V dropped 8 bases and J dropped 2 bases, with 16 bases sitting between them. The CDR3 bases are TGTGCCAGCCGTTCTTCTAGGGAGCCCTACAATGAGCAGTTCTTC. As protein: CASRSSREPYNEQFF. Full variable domain (outside the CDR3, taken from reference TRBV7-8 and TRBJ2-1): GAGVSQSPRYKVAKRGQDVALRCDPISGHVSLFWYQQALGQGPEFLTYFQNEAQLDKSGLPSDRFFAERPEGSVSTLKIQRTQQEDSAVYLCASRSSREPYNEQFFGPGTRLTVL.

The chain has TRBV29-1 and TRBJ1-1, with D possibly TRBD1 on 6 matching bases. This CDR3 is built from 11 residues. CDR1 is SQVTM and CDR2 is ANQGSEA in the germline V gene. V was trimmed by 6 bases and J by 6 bases, leaving 11 bases between them. CDR3 region: CSVTGDSEAFF. The CDR3 DNA follows: TGCAGCGTGACAGGAGACTCTGAAGCTTTCTTT.

This CDR3 is CAISDSSRGLYEQYF. The CDR3 DNA reads as TGTGCCATCAGTGATAGTTCCAGGGGGCTGTACGAGCAGTACTTC. This chain links TRBV10-3 with TRBJ2-7; 8 bases agree with TRBD1. V lost 3 bases and J lost 4; bases outside the gene matches: 8. Germline assignment: CDR1 ENHRY and CDR2 SYGVKD. This CDR3 is built from 15 residues.